This T cell receptor (beta chain) was retrieved from a study of blood T cell repertoires in COVID-19. Whole-study context: The United States, Italy and Spain were the sources of the acute and convalescent COVID-19 samples. In each case, the material was cDNA or gDNA derived from T cells, B-cell-depleted T cells, or PBMCs.

This clone came up once. The data were produced by immunoSEQ multiplex PCR, yet TCRdb's version contains in-frame clones alone and is incomplete. The repertoire holds fewer than 250,000 clones, with roughly 85% as singletons. A PCR-confirmed or clinician-diagnosed COVID-19 case had contacted exposed participants within 2 weeks of entry. The sample comprised PBMCs or T cells enriched from blood (not recorded which). The sequence was obtained from a woman between 45 and 60 years old who had been exposed to COVID-19.

CDR3 sequence: CAISESGTGGYEQFF. The CDR3 DNA reads TGTGCCATCAGTGAGTCAGGGACAGGGGGATATGAGCAGTTCTTC. The V and J genes are TRBV10-3 and TRBJ2-1; 11 nucleotides line up with TRBD1. CDR1 is ENHRY, CDR2 SYGVKD, per germline. The CDR3 totals 15 residues. The V segment lost 0 bases and the J segment 8 bases; nucleotides outside the gene matches: 3.